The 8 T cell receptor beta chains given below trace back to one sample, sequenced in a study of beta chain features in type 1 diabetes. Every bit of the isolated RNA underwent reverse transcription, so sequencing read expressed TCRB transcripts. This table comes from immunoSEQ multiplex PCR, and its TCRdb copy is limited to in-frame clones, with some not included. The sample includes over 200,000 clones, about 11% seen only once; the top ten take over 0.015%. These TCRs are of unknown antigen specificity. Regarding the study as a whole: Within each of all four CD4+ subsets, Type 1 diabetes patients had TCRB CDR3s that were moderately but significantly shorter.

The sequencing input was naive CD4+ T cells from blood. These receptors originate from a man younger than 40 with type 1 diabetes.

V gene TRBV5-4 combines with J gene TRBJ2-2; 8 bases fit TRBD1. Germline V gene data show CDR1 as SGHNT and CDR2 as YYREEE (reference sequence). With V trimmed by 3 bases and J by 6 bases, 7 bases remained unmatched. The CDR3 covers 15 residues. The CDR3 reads CASSSGTGSSGELFF. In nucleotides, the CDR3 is TGTGCCAGCAGCTCCGGGACAGGTTCATCCGGGGAGCTGTTTTTT.

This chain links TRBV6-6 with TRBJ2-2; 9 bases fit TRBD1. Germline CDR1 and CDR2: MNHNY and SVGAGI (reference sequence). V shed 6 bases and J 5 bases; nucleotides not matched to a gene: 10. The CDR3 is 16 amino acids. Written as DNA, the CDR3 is TGTGCCAGCAGCGAAACAGGGGGCGTACGGACCGGGGAGCTGTTTTTT. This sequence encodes CASSETGGVRTGELFF.

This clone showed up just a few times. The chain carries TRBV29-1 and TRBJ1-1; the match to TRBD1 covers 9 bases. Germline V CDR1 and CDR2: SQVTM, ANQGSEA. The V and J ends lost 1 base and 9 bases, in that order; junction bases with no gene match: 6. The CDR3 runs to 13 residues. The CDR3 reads CSVEARTGEQAFF. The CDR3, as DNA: TGCAGCGTTGAAGCTAGGACAGGGGAACAAGCTTTCTTT.

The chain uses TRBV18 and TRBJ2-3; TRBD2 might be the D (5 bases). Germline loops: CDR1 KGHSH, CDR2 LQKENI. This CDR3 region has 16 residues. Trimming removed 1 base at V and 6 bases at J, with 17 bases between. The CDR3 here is CASSPRGLSSTDTQYF. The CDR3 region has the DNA TGTGCCAGCTCACCACGCGGACTTTCTTCGACGGATACGCAGTATTTT. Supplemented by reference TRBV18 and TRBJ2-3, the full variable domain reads NAGVMQNPRHLVRRRGQEARLRCSPMKGHSHVYWYRQLPEEGLKFMVYLQKENIIDESGMPKERFSAEFPKEGPSILRIQQVVRGDSAAYFCASSPRGLSSTDTQYFGPGTRLTVL.

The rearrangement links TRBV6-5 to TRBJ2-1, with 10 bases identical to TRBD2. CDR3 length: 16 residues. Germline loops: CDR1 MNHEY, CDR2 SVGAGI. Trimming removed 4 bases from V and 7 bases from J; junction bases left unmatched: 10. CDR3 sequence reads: CASSWSGAGGPNEQFF. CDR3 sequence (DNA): TGTGCCAGCAGTTGGTCAGGAGCGGGGGGGCCAAATGAGCAGTTCTTC.

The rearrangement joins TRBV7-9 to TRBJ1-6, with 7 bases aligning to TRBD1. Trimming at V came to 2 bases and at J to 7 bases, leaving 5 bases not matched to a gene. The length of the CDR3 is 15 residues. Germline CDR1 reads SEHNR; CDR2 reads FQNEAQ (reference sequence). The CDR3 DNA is TGTGCCAGCAGCTTACGGACAGGCAGCAATTCACCCCTCCACTTT. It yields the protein CASSLRTGSNSPLHF.

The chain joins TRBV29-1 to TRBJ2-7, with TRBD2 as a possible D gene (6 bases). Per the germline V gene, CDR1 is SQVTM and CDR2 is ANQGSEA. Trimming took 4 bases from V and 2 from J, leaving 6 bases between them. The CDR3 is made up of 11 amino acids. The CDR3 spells CSVVAAYEQYF. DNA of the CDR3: TGCAGCGTTGTAGCGGCCTACGAGCAGTACTTC.

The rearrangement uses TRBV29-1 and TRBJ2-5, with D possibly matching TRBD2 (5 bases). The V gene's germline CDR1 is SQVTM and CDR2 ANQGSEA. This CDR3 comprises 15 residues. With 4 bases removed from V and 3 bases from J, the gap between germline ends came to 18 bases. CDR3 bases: TGCAGCGTTGGAACTAGTTTTCACCCTAAAGAGACCCAGTACTTC. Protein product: CSVGTSFHPKETQYF.